This T cell receptor (beta chain) was recovered during a study of cytomegalovirus exposure and HLA in healthy donors. Germline CDR1 MNHEY, CDR2 SVGAGI. CDR3 length: 15 residues. The V gene end was trimmed by 5 bases and the J gene end by 7 bases; junction bases not matched to a gene: 7. Repertoires were generated with immunoSEQ multiplex PCR, while TCRdb's copy carries only in-frame clones and drops some. Of some 180,000 clones listed, roughly 81% are singletons. This TCR was sampled from a woman in her 30s in good health and CMV-seronegative. The rearrangement uses TRBV6-5 and TRBJ1-5, with TRBD1 matching over 11 bases. The specimen sequenced was PBMCs. The CDR3 is CASSADRGRRQPQHF. DNA for the CDR3: TGTGCCAGCAGTGCGGACAGGGGGCGCAGGCAGCCCCAGCATTTT.